This T cell receptor beta chain was sequenced for a study of blood T cells in healthy people across ages. Points on this clonotype: Its target is not known.

The CDR3 consists of 14 residues. With 3 bases clipped from V and 4 bases from J, the junction kept 4 bases outside the gene matches. Study outcomes and limitations: Observed TCR beta diversity showed a strong correlation with the percentage of naive T cells as measured by flow cytometry.

Combining a sample-barcoded 5' primer with a J-beta primer mix, a second PCR ran for 7 to 11 cycles. Each CDR3 protein is one row after TCRdb ran MiXCR on the 5' RACE reads. The table lists approximately 800,000 distinct CDR3 sequences, roughly 60% of them singletons. The clonotype originates from a man aged 30 to 45 in good health. Sequenced material: blood. V and J are TRBV12-3 or TRBV12-4 and TRBJ2-3, with 7 positions matching TRBD2. The CDR3 reads CASSLGGRADTQYF. As DNA, the CDR3 is TGTGCCAGCAGTTTGGGAGGGAGAGCAGATACGCAGTATTTT.